The 2 T cell receptor beta chains in this list originate from one sample, sequenced in a study of T cell repertoires in cytomegalovirus infection. For these TCRs, the target antigens are not known. TCRdb re-called the reads with MiXCR, one entry per CDR3 protein. The sample has around 540,000 distinct CDR3 sequences; roughly 34% are singletons. The material was cultured PBMCs, obtained from culture after CMV antigen stimulation. These receptor sequences come from a human donor in good health (CMV status not recorded). Some clones in this sample may be carry-over from other donors' samples.

A few counts support this clonotype. The gene calls are TRBV7-2 and TRBJ2-7; no firm D call. CDR3 length equals 13 residues. V lost 5 bases, J lost 6 bases, and 14 bases lay in between. Germline V CDR1 and CDR2: SGHTA, FQGNSA. CDR3 amino acids: CASSPRGGGEQYF. Written as DNA, the CDR3 is TGTGCCAGCAGCCCCCGTGGTGGTGGCGAGCAGTACTTC.

CDR3 DNA sequence: TGTGCCAGTAGTATAAACGGGAATTCCTACGAGCAGTACTTC. Translating gives CASSINGNSYEQYF. The chain carries TRBV19 and TRBJ2-7; a weak D match, TRBD2 (5 bases). The V end lost 2 bases, the J end lost 1 base, and 9 bases lay between the germline ends. CDR3 size: 14 residues. Germline V CDR1 and CDR2: LNHDA, SQIVND (reference sequence).